These 2 T cell receptor beta chains were all obtained from the same sample, sequenced in a study of OX40 agonist ivuxolimab in advanced cancers. Assay: immunoSEQ multiplex PCR; the TCRdb copy retains only in-frame clones and omits some. This sample has 75,000 to 95,000 clones, with approximately 90% found just once. The specimen was CD4+ or CD8+ T cells sorted from blood, collected in a trial of the OX40 agonist ivuxolimab. Receptors originate from an adult with an advanced solid tumor such as melanoma, head and neck, liver or kidney cancer.

This chain links TRBV5-8 with TRBJ1-5, with D unclear. V lost 0 bases to trimming and J lost 4 bases, with 5 bases between them. CDR1 is SGHTS, CDR2 YDEGEE, per germline. The CDR3 contains 13 residues. The CDR3 loop is CASSLGRNQPQHF. DNA for the CDR3: TGTGCCAGCAGCTTGGGCCGGAATCAGCCCCAGCATTTT.

The chain is built from TRBV11-3 and TRBJ2-5; 7 bases match TRBD1. The CDR3 covers 16 residues. CDR1 is SGHNT, CDR2 YENEEA, per germline. V was clipped by 1 base and J by 1 base; unmatched bases: 6. This CDR3 reads CASSLGQGPSQETQYF. The DNA of the CDR3 is TGTGCCAGCAGCTTAGGACAGGGACCTTCCCAAGAGACCCAGTACTTC.